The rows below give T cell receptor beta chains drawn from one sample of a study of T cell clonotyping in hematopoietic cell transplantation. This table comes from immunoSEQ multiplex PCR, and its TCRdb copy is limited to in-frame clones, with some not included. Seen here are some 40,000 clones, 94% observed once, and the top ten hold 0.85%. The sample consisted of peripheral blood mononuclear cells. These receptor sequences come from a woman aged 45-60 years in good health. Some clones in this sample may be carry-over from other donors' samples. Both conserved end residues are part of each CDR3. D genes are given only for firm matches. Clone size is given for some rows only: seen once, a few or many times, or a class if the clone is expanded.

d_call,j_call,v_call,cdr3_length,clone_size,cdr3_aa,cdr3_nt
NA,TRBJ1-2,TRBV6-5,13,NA,CASSYDRRYGYTF,TGTGCCAGCAGCTACGACAGGCGCTATGGCTACACCTTC
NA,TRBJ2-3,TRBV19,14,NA,CASSISRGTDTQYF,TGTGCCAGTAGTATAAGCAGGGGAACAGATACGCAGTATTTT
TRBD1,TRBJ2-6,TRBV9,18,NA,CASSSQGAQRTGANVLTF,TGTGCCAGCAGCTCACAGGGGGCGCAACGGACTGGGGCCAACGTCCTGACTTTC
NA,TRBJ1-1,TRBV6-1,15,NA,CASSEVARVNTEAFF,TGTGCCAGCAGTGAGGTGGCCAGGGTAAACACTGAAGCTTTCTTT
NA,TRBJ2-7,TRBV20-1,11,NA,CSAADPYEQYF,TGCAGTGCCGCGGATCCCTACGAGCAGTACTTC
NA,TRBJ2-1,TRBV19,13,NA,CASSTLLKNEQFF,TGTGCCAGTAGTACTCTCCTTAAGAATGAGCAGTTCTTC
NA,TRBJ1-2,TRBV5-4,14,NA,CASSLSAGGYGYTF,TGTGCCAGCAGCTTATCAGCAGGAGGCTATGGCTACACCTTC
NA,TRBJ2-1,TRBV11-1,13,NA,CASSLDELNEQFF,TGTGCCAGCAGCTTAGACGAATTAAATGAGCAGTTCTTC
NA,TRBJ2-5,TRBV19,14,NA,CASREGTKKETQYF,TGTGCCAGTAGAGAGGGAACAAAAAAAGAGACCCAGTACTTC
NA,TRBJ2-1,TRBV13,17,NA,CASSLRTQPSLRNEQFF,TGTGCCAGCAGCTTGCGGACTCAACCGAGTCTCCGCAATGAGCAGTTCTTC
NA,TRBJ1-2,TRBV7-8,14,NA,CASSPRSSWDGYTF,TGTGCCAGCAGCCCCAGGAGTTCGTGGGATGGCTACACCTTC
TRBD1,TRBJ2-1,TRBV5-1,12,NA,CASSTGGSEQFF,TGCGCCAGCAGCACAGGGGGAAGTGAGCAGTTCTTC
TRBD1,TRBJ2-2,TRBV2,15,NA,CASRPGTGEAGELFF,TGTGCCAGCAGGCCCGGGACAGGGGAGGCCGGGGAGCTGTTTTTT
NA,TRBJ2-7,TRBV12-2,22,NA,CASRLYSDPKTRKRGGKDEQYF,TGTGCAAGTCGCTTATACTCCGACCCCAAGACGCGGAAGCGGGGAGGTAAGGACGAGCAGTACTTC
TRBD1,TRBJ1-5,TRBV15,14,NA,CATSPDRADQPQHF,TGTGCCACCAGCCCCGACAGGGCCGATCAGCCCCAGCATTTT
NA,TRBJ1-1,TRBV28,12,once,CASRYRATEAFF,TGTGCCAGCCGTTACAGGGCCACTGAAGCTTTCTTT
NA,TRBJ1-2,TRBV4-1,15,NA,CASSQESGVIYGYTF,TGCGCCAGCAGCCAAGAGTCGGGGGTGATCTATGGCTACACCTTC
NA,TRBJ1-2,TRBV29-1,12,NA,CSVGAENYGYTF,TGCAGCGTTGGTGCAGAGAACTATGGCTACACCTTC
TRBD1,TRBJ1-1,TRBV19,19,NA,CASSIGRIGQGGVNSEAFF,TGTGCCAGTAGTATAGGGAGAATCGGACAGGGTGGGGTAAACTCTGAAGCTTTCTTT
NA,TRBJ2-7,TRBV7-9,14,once,CASTSQGSSYEQYF,TGTGCCAGCACCTCCCAGGGAAGCTCCTACGAGCAGTACTTC
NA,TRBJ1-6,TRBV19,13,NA,CASTLGRYSPLHF,TGTGCCAGTACACTCGGCCGATATTCACCCCTCCACTTT
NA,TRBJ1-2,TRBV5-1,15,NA,CASSFGREVTYGYTF,TGCGCCAGCAGCTTCGGCAGGGAGGTTACGTATGGCTACACCTTC
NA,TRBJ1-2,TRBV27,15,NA,CASSFGGGANYGYTF,TGTGCCAGCAGTTTCGGCGGGGGAGCTAACTATGGCTACACCTTC
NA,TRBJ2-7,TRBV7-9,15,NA,CASSRPTSSSYEQYF,TGTGCCAGCAGCCGCCCGACAAGTAGCTCCTACGAGCAGTACTTC
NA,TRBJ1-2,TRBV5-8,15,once,CASSFIRQLNYGYTF,TGTGCCAGCAGCTTTATACGACAGCTTAACTATGGCTACACCTTC
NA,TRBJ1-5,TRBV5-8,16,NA,CASSYSPQRGNQPQHF,TGTGCCAGCAGCTACAGTCCCCAACGAGGCAATCAGCCCCAGCATTTT
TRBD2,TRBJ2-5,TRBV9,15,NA,CASSVVGTRQEPQYF,TGTGCCAGCAGCGTAGTAGGGACTAGACAAGAGCCCCAGTACTTC
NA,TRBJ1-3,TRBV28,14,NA,CASSPPGTGNTIYF,TGTGCCAGCAGTCCTCCAGGGACTGGAAACACCATATATTTT
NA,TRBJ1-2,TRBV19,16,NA,CASSTPDGPRDYGYTF,TGTGCCAGTAGTACCCCCGACGGGCCTCGGGACTATGGCTACACCTTC
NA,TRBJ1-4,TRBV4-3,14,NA,CASSQVKGSEKLFF,TGCGCCAGCAGCCAAGTAAAAGGGAGTGAAAAACTGTTTTTT
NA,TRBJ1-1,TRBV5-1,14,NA,CASSLLQEGDGAFF,TGCGCCAGCAGCTTACTACAGGAAGGGGACGGAGCTTTCTTT
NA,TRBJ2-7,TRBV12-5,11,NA,CASGSPYEQYF,TGTGCTAGTGGCTCCCCTTACGAGCAGTACTTC
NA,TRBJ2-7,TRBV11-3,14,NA,CASSLGPGAYEQYF,TGTGCCAGCAGCTTAGGCCCAGGTGCCTACGAGCAGTACTTC
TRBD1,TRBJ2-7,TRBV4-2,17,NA,CASSQDSGTGLLYEQYF,TGTGCCAGCAGCCAAGATTCCGGGACAGGGTTACTCTACGAGCAGTACTTC
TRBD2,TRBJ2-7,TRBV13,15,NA,CASSPGLAGGPEQYF,TGTGCCAGCAGCCCAGGTTTAGCGGGGGGCCCCGAGCAGTACTTC
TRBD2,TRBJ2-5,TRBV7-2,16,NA,CASSSSGRGDQETQYF,TGTGCCAGCAGCTCCTCGGGGCGGGGGGACCAAGAGACCCAGTACTTC
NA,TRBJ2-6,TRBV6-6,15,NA,CASSYDGSGANVLTF,TGTGCCAGCAGCTACGACGGCTCTGGGGCCAACGTCCTGACTTTC
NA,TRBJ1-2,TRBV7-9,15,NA,CASGPGPPSDYGYTF,TGTGCCAGCGGCCCGGGACCCCCGTCTGACTATGGCTACACCTTC
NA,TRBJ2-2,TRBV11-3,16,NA,CASSPRAGRNTGELFF,TGTGCCAGCAGCCCCCGGGCGGGACGGAACACCGGGGAGCTGTTTTTT
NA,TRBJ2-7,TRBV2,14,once,CASSEALGGNEQYF,TGTGCCAGCAGTGAAGCGCTTGGGGGGAACGAGCAGTACTTC
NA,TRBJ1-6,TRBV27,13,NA,CASSLEGDSPLHF,TGTGCCAGCAGTTTGGAGGGGGATTCACCCCTCCACTTT
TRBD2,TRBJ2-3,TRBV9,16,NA,CASSAQRGGSTDTQYF,TGTGCCAGCAGCGCCCAGCGGGGGGGTAGCACAGATACGCAGTATTTT
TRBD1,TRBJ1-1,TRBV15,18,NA,CATSRLTGSKTMNTEAFF,TGTGCCACCAGCAGATTGACAGGGTCAAAAACCATGAACACTGAAGCTTTCTTT
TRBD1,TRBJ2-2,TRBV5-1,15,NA,CASSVRQGSTGELFF,TGCGCCAGCAGCGTGCGACAGGGTAGCACCGGGGAGCTGTTTTTT
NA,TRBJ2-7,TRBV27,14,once,CASSLWGAVDEQYF,TGTGCCAGCAGTTTATGGGGGGCGGTTGACGAGCAGTACTTC
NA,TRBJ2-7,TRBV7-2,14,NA,CASSLWSRESEQYF,TGTGCCAGCAGCTTATGGTCCAGGGAAAGCGAGCAGTACTTC
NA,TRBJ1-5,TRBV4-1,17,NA,CASSQTETGISNQPQHF,TGCGCCAGCAGCCAAACGGAAACAGGTATTAGCAATCAGCCCCAGCATTTT
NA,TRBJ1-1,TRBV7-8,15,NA,CASSPEPAMNTEAFF,TGTGCCAGCAGCCCTGAGCCGGCCATGAACACTGAAGCTTTCTTT
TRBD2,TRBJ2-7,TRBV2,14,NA,CASRGGDGSYEQYF,TGTGCCAGCAGGGGAGGGGACGGGTCCTACGAGCAGTACTTC
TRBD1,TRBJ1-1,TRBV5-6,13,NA,CASSLDRDPEAFF,TGTGCCAGCAGCCTTGACAGGGACCCTGAAGCTTTCTTT
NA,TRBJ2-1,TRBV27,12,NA,CASRDNYNEQFF,TGTGCCAGCAGGGACAACTACAATGAGCAGTTCTTC
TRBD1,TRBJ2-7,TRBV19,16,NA,CASSIGTGTGHYEQYF,TGTGCCAGTAGTATAGGGACCGGGACAGGACACTACGAGCAGTACTTC
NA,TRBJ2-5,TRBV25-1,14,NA,CASSESGESETQYF,TGTGCCAGCAGTGAATCGGGGGAAAGCGAGACCCAGTACTTC
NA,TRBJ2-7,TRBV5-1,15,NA,CASSLGDIGPYEQYF,TGCGCCAGCAGCCTCGGAGACATCGGGCCCTACGAGCAGTACTTC
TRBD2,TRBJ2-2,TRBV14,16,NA,CASSLRGGPGTGELFF,TGTGCCAGCAGCCTACGGGGGGGCCCGGGGACCGGGGAGCTGTTTTTT